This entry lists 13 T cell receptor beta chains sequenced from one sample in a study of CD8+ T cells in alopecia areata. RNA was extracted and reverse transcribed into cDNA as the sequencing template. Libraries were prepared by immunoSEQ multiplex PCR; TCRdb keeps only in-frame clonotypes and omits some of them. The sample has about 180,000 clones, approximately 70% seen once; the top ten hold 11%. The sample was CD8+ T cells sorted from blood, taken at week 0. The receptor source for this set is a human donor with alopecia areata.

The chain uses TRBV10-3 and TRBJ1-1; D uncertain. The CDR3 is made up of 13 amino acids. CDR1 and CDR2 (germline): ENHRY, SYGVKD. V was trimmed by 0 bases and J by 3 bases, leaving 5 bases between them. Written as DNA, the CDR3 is TGTGCCATCAGTGAGTCAGGGTACACTGAAGCTTTCTTT. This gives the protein CAISESGYTEAFF.

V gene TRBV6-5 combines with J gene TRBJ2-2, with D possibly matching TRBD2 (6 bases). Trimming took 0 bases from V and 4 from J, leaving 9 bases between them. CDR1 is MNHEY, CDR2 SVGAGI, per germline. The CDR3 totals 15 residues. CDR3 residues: CASSYSMRGTGELFF. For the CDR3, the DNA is TGTGCCAGCAGTTACTCGATGCGGGGCACCGGGGAGCTGTTTTTT.

CDR3 sequence: CASREGGSNQPQHF. The CDR3, as DNA: TGTGCCAGCAGGGAAGGGGGAAGCAATCAGCCCCAGCATTTT. V is TRBV28 and J is TRBJ1-5; a weak D match, TRBD1 (6 bases). This CDR3 is built from 14 residues. The V end lost 6 bases, the J end lost 1 base, and 10 bases lay between the germline ends. CDR1 is MDHEN, CDR2 SYDVKM, per germline.

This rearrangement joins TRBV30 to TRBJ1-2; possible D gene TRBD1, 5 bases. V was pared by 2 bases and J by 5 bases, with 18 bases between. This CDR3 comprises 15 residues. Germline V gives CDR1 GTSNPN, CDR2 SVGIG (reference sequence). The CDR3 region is CAWSSGRRRGYGYTF. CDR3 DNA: TGTGCCTGGAGTTCGGGCCGCCGGAGGGGATATGGCTACACCTTC.

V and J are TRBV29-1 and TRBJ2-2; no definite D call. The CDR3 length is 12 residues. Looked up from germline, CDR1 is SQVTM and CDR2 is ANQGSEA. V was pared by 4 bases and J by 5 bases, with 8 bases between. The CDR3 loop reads CSVVVVTGELFF. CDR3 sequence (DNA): TGCAGCGTTGTAGTGGTGACCGGGGAGCTGTTTTTT.

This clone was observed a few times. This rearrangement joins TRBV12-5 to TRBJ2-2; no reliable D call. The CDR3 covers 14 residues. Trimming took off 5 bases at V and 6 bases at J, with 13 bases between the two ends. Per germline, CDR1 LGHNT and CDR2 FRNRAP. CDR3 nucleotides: TGTGCTAGTGGTCCCACACGTGCGGCCGGGGAGCTGTTTTTT. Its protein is CASGPTRAAGELFF.

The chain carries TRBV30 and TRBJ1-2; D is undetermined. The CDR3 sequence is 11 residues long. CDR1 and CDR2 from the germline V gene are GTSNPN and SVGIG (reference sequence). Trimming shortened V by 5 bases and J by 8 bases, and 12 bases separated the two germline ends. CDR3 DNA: TGTGCCTGGCGTCGGGCGGAGGGCTACACCTTC. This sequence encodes CAWRRAEGYTF.

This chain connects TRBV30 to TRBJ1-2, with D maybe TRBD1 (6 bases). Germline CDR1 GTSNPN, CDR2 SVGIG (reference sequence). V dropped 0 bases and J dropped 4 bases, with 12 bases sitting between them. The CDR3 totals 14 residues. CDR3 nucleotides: TGTGCCTGGAGTGTTGGGGGCGGGAGCTATGGCTACACCTTC. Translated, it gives CAWSVGGGSYGYTF.

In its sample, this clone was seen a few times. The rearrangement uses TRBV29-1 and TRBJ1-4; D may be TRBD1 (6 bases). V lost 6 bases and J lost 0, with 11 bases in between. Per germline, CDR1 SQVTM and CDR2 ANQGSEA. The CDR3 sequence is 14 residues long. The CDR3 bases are TGCAGCGTGCAGGGGTTGGCAACTAATGAAAAACTGTTTTTT. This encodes CSVQGLATNEKLFF.

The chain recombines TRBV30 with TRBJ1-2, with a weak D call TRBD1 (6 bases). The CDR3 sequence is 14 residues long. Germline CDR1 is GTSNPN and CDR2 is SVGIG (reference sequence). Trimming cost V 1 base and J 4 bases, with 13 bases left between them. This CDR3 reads CAWSGLRGGYGYTF. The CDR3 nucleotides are TGTGCCTGGAGTGGTTTACGAGGGGGCTATGGCTACACCTTC.

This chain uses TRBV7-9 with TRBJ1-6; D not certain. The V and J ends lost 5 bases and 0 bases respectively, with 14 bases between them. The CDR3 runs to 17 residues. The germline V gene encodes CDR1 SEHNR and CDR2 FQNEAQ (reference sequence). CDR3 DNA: TGTGCCAGCAGCCTACCAACATCGAGCTCCTATAATTCACCCCTCCACTTT. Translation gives CASSLPTSSSYNSPLHF.

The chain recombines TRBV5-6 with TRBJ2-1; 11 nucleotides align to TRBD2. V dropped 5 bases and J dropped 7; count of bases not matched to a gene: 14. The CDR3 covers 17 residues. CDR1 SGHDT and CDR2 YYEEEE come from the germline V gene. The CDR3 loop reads CASRLVPSGGFGNEQFF. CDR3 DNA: TGTGCCAGCAGACTGGTTCCTAGCGGGGGGTTCGGAAATGAGCAGTTCTTC.

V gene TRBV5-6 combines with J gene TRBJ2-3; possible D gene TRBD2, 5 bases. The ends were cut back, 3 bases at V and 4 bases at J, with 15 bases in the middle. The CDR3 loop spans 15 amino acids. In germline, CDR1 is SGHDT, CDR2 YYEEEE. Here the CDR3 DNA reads TGTGCCAGCAGCTGGGTACCCCCCGGGGCAGATACGCAGTATTTT. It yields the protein CASSWVPPGADTQYF.